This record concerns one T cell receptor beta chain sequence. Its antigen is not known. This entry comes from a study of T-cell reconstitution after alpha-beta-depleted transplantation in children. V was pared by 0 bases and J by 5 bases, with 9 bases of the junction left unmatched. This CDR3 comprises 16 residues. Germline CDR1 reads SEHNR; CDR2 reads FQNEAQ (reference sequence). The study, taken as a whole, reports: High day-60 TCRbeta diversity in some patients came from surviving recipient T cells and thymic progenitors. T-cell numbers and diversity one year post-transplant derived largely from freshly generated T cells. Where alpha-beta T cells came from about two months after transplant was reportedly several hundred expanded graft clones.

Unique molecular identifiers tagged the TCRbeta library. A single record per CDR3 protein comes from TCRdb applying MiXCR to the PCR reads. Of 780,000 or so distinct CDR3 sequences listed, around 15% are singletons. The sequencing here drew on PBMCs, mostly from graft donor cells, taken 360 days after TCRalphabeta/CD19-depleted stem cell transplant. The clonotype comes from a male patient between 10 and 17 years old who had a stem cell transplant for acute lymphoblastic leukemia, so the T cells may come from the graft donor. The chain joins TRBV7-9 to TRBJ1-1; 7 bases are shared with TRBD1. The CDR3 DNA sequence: TGTGCCAGCAGCTTAGCAATGGCGGGCAGGGGGACTGAAGCTTTCTTT. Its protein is CASSLAMAGRGTEAFF. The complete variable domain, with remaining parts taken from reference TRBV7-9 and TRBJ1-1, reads DTGVSQNPRHKITKRGQNVTFRCDPISEHNRLYWYRQTLGQGPEFLTYFQNEAQLEKSRLLSDRFSAERPKGSFSTLEIQRTEQGDSAMYLCASSLAMAGRGTEAFFGQGTRLTVV.